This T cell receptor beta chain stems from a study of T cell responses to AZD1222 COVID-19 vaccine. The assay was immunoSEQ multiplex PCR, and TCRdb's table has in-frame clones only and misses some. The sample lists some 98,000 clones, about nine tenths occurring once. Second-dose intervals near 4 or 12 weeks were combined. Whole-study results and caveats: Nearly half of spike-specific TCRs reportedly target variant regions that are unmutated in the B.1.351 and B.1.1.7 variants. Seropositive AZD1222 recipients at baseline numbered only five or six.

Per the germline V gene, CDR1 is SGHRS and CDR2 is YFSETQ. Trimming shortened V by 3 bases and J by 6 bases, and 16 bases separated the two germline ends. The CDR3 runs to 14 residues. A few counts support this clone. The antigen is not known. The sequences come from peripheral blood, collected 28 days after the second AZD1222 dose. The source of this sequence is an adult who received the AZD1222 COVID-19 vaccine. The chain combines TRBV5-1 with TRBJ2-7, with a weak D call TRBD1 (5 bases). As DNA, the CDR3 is TGCGCCAGCAGCTCCAGCGACAGCTGGGGCGAGCAGTACTTC. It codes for CASSSSDSWGEQYF.